This TCR beta chain derives from a study of shared clonotypes between healthy human individuals (dated by TCRdb to between 2020 and 2021). About the study as a whole: The cohort comprised a couple of women and a few men aged 18 to 49 years. Libraries were prepared and TCR repertoires were sequenced by different laboratories using diverse techniques, in order to increase sequencing depth and limit assay-specific biases. To estimate repertoire size and how much clonotypes are shared between individuals, the study performed deep sequencing of blood TCR repertoires from roughly five healthy adults. For each donor, CD4 naive and CD4 memory were each given three plates, CD8 naive was given two plates, and CD8 memory was given one plate. Per donor, leukapheresis produced somewhere between about 0.94 and 8.9 billion PBMCs. The study at large found these results: Even with the large sequencing depth, rarefaction of the sorted-subset datasets indicated that sequencing was incomplete. The genetic and exposure-history diversity represented was limited by the small number of donors. Higher generation probabilities were observed for clonotypes shared by all four sorted-subset donors than for non-shared clonotypes. Pairwise subsampling indicated that sequencing depth was expected to affect the degree of clonotype sharing among donors. Only blood was sampled, and tissue TCR repertoires likely differ from those in blood. Naive subsets generally had larger estimated clonotype richness than memory subsets. Approximately 4.8% of naive CD4, 3.5% of naive CD8, roughly 2.4% of memory CD4, and less than 0.45% of memory CD8 clonotypes were shared across four donors.

Donors were healthy HIV-negative adults with no recently reported acute infections or vaccinations. All donors were Caucasian adults living in Nashville, Tennessee, USA. CD4+ T cells were enriched by magnetic negative selection; naive cells were then positively selected on CD45RA, and the negative fraction formed the memory subset. Blood was obtained by leukapheresis, after which PBMCs were separated by Ficoll-Histopaque density gradient centrifugation and cryopreserved in liquid nitrogen vapor phase. Analytical flow cytometry was used to check the purity and quantity of every magnetically sorted T cell population. From each sorted fraction, genomic DNA was isolated and quantified by UV absorbance on a Nanodrop 2000c. Using the deep immunoSEQ assay, multiplex PCR amplified TCR CDR3 regions from genomic DNA. Genomic DNA extracted from each cell subset was distributed evenly over all wells of several immunoSEQ 96-well plates, and each plate served as one replicate. For sorted subsets, roughly 0.2 ug genomic DNA, equal to about 30,000 T cell genomes, was loaded into each replicate PCR. The purified libraries were quantified using a Qubit 3.0 fluorometer, sized with a Bioanalyzer 2100, and then quantified again using the KAPA Library Quantification kit. A separate single-read 150-cycle Illumina NextSeq 550 flow cell was used to sequence each immunoSEQ 96-well plate. Under the source paper's analysis protocol: The immunoSEQ output contained only junctional sequences without quality scores, so filtering could not match that applied to full-length reads. To assign V/J genes and CDR3, sequences were annotated using PyIR, a Python wrapper for IgBLAST v1.9, with IMGT germline references. Any read was removed if the V/J assignment was weak (E-value above 1e-6), the CDR3 was missing, or the read contained stop codons, out-of-frame junctions, or ambiguous translated residues. A V3J clonotype was defined by an identical inferred V gene, J gene, and CDR3 amino acid sequence. The percentage overlap between two repertoires was calculated by dividing the number of shared unique clonotypes by the size of the smaller repertoire. RTK rarefaction, the Chao1 estimator, and Recon v2.1 estimates of unobserved clonotypes were used to assess repertoire richness. Generation probabilities were computed with OLGA for all TCRbeta clonotypes obtained by the gDNA method from a few donors. TCRdb mirrors the immuneACCESS table, restricted to in-frame sequences. Some clones are absent from its copies; in checked studies, under half trace to an unresolved V gene, and the reason for the others is unknown. V and J calls and clone size are those listed in that table; D and trimming were worked out from the DNA. The table for this sample lists approximately 2.5 million clones; 80% to 95% of them were counted only once. Clones ranked in the top ten supply roughly 0.36% of the sample.

V loses 2 bases at its end and J loses 0 bases; junction bases beyond the gene matches: 4. The germline V gene gives CDR1 as SGHRS and CDR2 as YFSETQ. There are 16 amino acids in the CDR3, from cysteine to phenylalanine inclusive. The CDR3 DNA has 48 bases and is translated from base 1. This clone was seen just once. Which antigen it targets is not known. No qualities accompany the bases; no much larger clone lies one base away. What was sequenced was naive CD4+ T cells from PBMCs. The cell subset or site label corresponds to: CD45RA+ positively selected. The TCR comes from a man in his late teens or twenties in good health. Some clones in this sample may be carry-over from other donors' samples. Recombination connected TRBV5-1 to TRBJ1-5; 8 bases in the middle match TRBD1. The CDR3 in this case is CASSFDRGYSNQPQHF. The DNA sequence follows: TGCGCCAGCAGCTTTGACAGGGGTTATAGCAATCAGCCCCAGCATTTT. The CDR3 plus the reference TRBV5-1 and TRBJ1-5 genes for the other parts give the full variable domain: KAGVTQTPRYLIKTRGQQVTLSCSPISGHRSVSWYQQTPGQGLQFLFEYFSETQRNKGNFPGRFSGRQFSNSRSEMNVSTLELGDSALYLCASSFDRGYSNQPQHFGDGTRLSIL.